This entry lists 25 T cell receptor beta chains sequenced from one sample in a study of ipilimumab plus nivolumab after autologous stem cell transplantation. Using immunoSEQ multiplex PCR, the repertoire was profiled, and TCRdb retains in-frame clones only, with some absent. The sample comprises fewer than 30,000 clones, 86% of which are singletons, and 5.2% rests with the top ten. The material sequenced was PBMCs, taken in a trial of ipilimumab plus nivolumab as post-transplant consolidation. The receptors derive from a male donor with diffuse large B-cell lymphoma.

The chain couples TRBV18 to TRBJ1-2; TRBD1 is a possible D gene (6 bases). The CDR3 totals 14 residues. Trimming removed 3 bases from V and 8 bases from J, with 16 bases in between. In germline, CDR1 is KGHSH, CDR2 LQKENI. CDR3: CASSPIDRSRGYTF. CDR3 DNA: TGTGCCAGCTCACCTATAGACAGGTCTCGCGGCTACACCTTC.

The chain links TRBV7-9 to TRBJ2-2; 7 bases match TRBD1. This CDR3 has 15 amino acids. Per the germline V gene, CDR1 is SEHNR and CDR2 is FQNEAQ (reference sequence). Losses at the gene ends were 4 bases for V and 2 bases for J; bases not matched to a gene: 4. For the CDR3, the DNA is TGTGCCAGCAGCTGGACAGGCGTTAACACCGGGGAGCTGTTTTTT. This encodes CASSWTGVNTGELFF.

In DNA form, the CDR3 reads TGTGCCAGCAGTTACGGCGGGGGCCCATGGGAGACCCAGTACTTC. This translates into CASSYGGGPWETQYF. The V call is TRBV6-5, the J call TRBJ2-5; possibly TRBD2 for D (7 bases). Germline CDR1 MNHEY, CDR2 SVGAGI. The CDR3 has 15 residues. Trimming took 2 bases from V and 5 from J, leaving 15 bases between them.

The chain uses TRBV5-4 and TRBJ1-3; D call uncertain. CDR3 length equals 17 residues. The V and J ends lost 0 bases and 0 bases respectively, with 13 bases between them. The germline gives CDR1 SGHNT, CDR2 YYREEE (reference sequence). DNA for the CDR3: TGTGCCAGCAGCTTGGAGGCAGGCCCCCTCTCTGGAAACACCATATATTTT. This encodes CASSLEAGPLSGNTIYF.

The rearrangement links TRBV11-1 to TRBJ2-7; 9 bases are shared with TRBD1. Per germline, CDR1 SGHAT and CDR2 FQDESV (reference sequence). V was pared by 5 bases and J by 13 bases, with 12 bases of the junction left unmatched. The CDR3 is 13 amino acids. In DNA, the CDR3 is TGTGCCAGCAGCCCCTATGACAGGGGGGGAAAATACTTC. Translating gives CASSPYDRGGKYF. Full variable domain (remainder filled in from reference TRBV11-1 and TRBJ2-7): EAEVAQSPRYKITEKSQAVAFWCDPISGHATLYWYRQILGQGPELLVQFQDESVVDDSQLPKDRFSAERLKGVDSTLKIQPAELGDSAMYLCASSPYDRGGKYFGPGTRLTVT.

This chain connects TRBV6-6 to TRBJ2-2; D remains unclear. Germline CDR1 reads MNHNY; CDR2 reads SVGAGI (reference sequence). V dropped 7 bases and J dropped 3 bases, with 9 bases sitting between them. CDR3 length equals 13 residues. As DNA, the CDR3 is TGTGCCAGCACCCGACTCTACACCGGGGAGCTGTTTTTT. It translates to CASTRLYTGELFF.

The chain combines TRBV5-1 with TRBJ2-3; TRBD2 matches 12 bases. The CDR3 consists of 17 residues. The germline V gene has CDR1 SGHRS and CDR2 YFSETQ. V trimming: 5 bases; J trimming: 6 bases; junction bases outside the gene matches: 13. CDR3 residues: CASRRGLAGNGADTQYF. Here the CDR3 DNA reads TGCGCCAGCAGACGAGGACTAGCGGGGAATGGCGCTGATACGCAGTATTTT. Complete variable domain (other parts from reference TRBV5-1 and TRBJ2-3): KAGVTQTPRYLIKTRGQQVTLSCSPISGHRSVSWYQQTPGQGLQFLFEYFSETQRNKGNFPGRFSGRQFSNSRSEMNVSTLELGDSALYLCASRRGLAGNGADTQYFGPGTRLTVL.

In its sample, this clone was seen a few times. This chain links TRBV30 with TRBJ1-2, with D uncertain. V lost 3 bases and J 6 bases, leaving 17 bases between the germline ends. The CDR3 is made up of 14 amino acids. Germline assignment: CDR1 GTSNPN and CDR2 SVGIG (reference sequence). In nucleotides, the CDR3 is TGTGCCTGGAGGGCCGGGATACCCGGGGATGGCTACACCTTC. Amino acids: CAWRAGIPGDGYTF.

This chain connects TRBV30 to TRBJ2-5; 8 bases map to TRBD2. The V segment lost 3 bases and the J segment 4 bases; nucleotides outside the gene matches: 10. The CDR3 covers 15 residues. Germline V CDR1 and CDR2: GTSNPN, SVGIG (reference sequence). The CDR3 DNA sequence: TGTGCCTGGAGAATAGCGGGATTAGGAGGAGAGACCCAGTACTTC. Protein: CAWRIAGLGGETQYF.

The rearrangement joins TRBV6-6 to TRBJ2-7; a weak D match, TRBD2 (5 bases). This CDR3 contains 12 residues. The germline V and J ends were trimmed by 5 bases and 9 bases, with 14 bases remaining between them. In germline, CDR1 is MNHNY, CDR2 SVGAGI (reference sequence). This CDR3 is CASSTGDLGQYF. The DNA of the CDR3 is TGTGCCAGCAGTACCGGGGATCTCGGGCAGTACTTC.

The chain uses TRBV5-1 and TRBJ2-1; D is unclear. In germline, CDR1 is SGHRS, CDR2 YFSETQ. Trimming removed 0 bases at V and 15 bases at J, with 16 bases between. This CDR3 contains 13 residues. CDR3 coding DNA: TGCGCCAGCAGCTTGGGTGACCGTGAGACCGGGTTCTTC. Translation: CASSLGDRETGFF.

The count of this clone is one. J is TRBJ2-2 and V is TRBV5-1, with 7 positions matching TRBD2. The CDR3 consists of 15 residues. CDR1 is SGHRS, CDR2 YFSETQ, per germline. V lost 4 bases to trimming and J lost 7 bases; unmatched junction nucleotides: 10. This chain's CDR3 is CASSLETSLGGELFF. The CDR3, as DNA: TGCGCCAGCAGCCTAGAGACTAGCCTTGGCGGGGAGCTGTTTTTT.

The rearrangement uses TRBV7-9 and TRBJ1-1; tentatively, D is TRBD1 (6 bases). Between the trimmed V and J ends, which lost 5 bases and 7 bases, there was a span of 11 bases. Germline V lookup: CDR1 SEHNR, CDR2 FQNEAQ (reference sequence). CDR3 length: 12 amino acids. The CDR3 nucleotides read TGTGCCAGCAGCCGCGGGACAAATGAAGCTTTCTTT. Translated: CASSRGTNEAFF.

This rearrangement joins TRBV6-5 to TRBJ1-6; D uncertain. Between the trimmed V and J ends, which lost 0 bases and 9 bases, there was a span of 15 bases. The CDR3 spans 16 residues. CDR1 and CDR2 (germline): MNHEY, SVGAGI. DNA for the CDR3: TGTGCCAGCAGTTACTCGATCGGTGGTGGCGGTTCACCCCTCCACTTT. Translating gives CASSYSIGGGGSPLHF.

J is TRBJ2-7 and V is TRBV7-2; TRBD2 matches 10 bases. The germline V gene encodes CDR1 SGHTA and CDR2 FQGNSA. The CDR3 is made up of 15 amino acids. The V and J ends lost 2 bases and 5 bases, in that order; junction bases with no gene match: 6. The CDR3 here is CASSLSGGARHEQYF. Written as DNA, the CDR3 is TGTGCCAGCAGCTTAAGCGGGGGGGCCCGACACGAGCAGTACTTC.

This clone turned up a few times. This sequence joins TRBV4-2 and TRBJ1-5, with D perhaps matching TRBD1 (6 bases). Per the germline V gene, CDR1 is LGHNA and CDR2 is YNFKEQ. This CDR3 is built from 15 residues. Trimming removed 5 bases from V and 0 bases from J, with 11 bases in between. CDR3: CASSSWGASNQPQHF. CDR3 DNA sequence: TGTGCCAGCAGCAGCTGGGGGGCTAGCAATCAGCCCCAGCATTTT.

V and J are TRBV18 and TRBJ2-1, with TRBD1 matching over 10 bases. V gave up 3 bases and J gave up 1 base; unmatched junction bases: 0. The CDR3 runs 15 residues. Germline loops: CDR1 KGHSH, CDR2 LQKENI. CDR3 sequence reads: CASSPDRGSYNEQFF. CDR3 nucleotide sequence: TGTGCCAGCTCACCGGACAGGGGGTCCTACAATGAGCAGTTCTTC.

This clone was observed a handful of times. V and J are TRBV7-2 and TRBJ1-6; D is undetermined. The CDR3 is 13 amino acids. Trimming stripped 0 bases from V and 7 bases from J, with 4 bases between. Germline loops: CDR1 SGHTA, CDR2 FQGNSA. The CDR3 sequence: CASSLARNSPLHF. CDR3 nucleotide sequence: TGTGCCAGCAGCTTAGCCCGGAATTCACCCCTCCACTTT.

CDR3 DNA sequence: TGTGCCACAACCCCAAGCTCCTACGAGCAGTACTTC. It encodes CATTPSSYEQYF. The chain has TRBV6-1 and TRBJ2-7; D not resolved. V was cut by 10 bases and J by 0 bases, with 10 bases left in between. The CDR3 has 12 residues. Germline V gene lookup returns CDR1 MNHNS and CDR2 SASEGT.

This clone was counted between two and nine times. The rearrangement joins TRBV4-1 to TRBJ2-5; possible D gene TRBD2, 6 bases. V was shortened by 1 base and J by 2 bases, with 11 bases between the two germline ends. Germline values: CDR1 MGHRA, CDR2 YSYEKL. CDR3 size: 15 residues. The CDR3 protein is CASSQGGALQETQYF. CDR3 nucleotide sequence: TGCGCCAGCAGCCAAGGCGGGGCCCTACAAGAGACCCAGTACTTC.

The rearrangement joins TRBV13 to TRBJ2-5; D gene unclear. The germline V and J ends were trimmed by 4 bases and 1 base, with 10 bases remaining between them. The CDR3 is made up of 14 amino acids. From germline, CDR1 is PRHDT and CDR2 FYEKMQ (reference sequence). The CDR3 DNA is TGTGCCAGCAGCTACCGACGGACCCAAGAGACCCAGTACTTC. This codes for CASSYRRTQETQYF.

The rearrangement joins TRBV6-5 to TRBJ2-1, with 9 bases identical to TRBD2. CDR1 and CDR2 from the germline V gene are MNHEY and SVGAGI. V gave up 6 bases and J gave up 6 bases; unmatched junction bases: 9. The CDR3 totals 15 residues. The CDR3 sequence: CASSHLSGGSNEQFF. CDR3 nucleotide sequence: TGTGCCAGCAGCCATCTTAGCGGGGGAAGCAATGAGCAGTTCTTC.

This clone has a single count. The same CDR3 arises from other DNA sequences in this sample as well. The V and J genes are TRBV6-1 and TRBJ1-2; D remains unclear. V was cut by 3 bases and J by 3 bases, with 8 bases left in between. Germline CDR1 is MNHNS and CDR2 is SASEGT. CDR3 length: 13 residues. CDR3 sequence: CASSEWQDYGYTF. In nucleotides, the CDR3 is TGTGCCAGCAGTGAGTGGCAGGACTATGGCTACACCTTC.

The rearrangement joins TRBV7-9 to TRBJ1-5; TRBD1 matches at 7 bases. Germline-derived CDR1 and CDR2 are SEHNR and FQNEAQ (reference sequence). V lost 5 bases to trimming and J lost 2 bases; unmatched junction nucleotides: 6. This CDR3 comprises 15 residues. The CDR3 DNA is TGTGCCAGCAGCGGAGACAGGGAGGGCAATCAGCCCCAGCATTTT. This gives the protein CASSGDREGNQPQHF.

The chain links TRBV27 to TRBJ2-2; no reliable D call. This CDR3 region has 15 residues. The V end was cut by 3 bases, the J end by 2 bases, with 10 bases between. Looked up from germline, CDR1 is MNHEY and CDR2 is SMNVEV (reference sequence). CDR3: CASSFRRPNTGELFF. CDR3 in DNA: TGTGCCAGCAGTTTTCGACGCCCCAACACCGGGGAGCTGTTTTTT.